The entry that follows covers one T cell receptor (beta chain) sequence. V was pared by 6 bases and J by 3 bases, with 12 bases between. The V gene's germline CDR1 is MNHEY and CDR2 SMNVEV (reference sequence). This CDR3 is built from 14 residues. It was with 60 Vbeta and 13 Jbeta primers that the PCR ran. Authors' methods: In a later analysis, approximately 80 million unique TCR beta chains included roughly 11 million shared by two or more donors. Repertoires were generated with immunoSEQ multiplex PCR, while TCRdb's copy carries only in-frame clones and drops some. V, J and clone size were drawn from that table, and D and trimming were deduced from the DNA. In the table there are some 100,000 clones, 55% to 75% of which are singletons. This specimen belongs to a study of cytomegalovirus exposure and HLA in healthy donors. The overall study: Researchers found that 81% of under 450 genotyped donors fell within the Caucasian-associated ancestry cluster.

This receptor was taken from a woman in her 50s in good health and CMV-seropositive. Material: PBMCs. The chain employs TRBV27 and TRBJ1-3; D may be TRBD1 (5 bases). The CDR3 sequence: CASRINRNGNTIYF. The CDR3 bases are TGTGCCAGCAGAATTAACAGGAATGGAAACACCATATATTTT.